The TCR beta chain described here comes from a study of T cells in Graves' hyperthyroidism and ophthalmopathy. The wider study: Specimen type is peripheral blood, collected at initial diagnosis prior to any treatment. Study-wide points: Most thyroid clonotypes with frequency above 0.001 were detected in blood. Stable hyperthyroidism was separated from ophthalmopathy by a model based on 13 V-J features. The model foresaw ophthalmopathy a median around 6 months prior to onset.

Points on this clonotype: What it recognizes is unknown.

V was clipped by 2 bases and J by 7 bases; unmatched bases: 8. This CDR3 is 15 amino acids long. CDR1 and CDR2 from the germline V gene are MNHNY and SVGAGI (reference sequence). Amplification targeted TCR beta CDR3 regions from RNA transcripts. Using the HTBI primer set, a first-round RT-PCR was run on the TCR CDR3. TCRdb reanalysed the multiplex PCR reads using MiXCR and keeps one entry per CDR3 protein. The table records a few hundred thousand distinct CDR3 sequences, about a sixth of them present only once. The source of this sequence is a man aged 35 to 55 with Graves' hyperthyroidism. V is TRBV6-6 and J is TRBJ2-7, with TRBD1 identical over 10 bases. The sequencing sample was made of blood. This CDR3 reads CASSYGQGGTGEQYF. The CDR3 DNA is TGTGCCAGCAGTTACGGACAGGGGGGGACGGGGGAGCAGTACTTC.